A selection of T cell receptor beta chains follows, all from one sample in a study of beta chain features in type 1 diabetes. Clones were sequenced by immunoSEQ multiplex PCR, and TCRdb holds only the in-frame ones, with some missing. The profile shows roughly 370,000 clones, over 11% of them singletons. Material: naive CD4+ T cells from blood. Receptor source: a man aged 25 to 40 in good health. The CDR3 runs from the conserved cysteine through the conserved F or W. D genes are given only for firm matches. Part of the rows lack a size; the others show once, few, many or a class for expanded clones.

j_call,d_call,v_call,clone_size,cdr3_aa,cdr3_nt
TRBJ2-3,TRBD2,TRBV6-1,few,CASSDRFGGSGDTQYF,TGTGCCAGCAGTGACCGTTTCGGCGGGAGTGGAGATACGCAGTATTTT
TRBJ1-1,TRBD1,TRBV9,NA,CASSARQGLTEAFF,TGTGCCAGCAGCGCTAGACAGGGTTTGACTGAAGCTTTCTTT
TRBJ2-7,NA,TRBV5-1,NA,CASSQTTYEQYF,TGCGCCAGCAGCCAAACGACTTACGAGCAGTACTTC
TRBJ2-2,TRBD2,TRBV4-3,NA,CASSQDSTSGNTGELFF,TGCGCCAGCAGCCAAGATTCGACTAGCGGGAACACCGGGGAGCTGTTTTTT
TRBJ1-5,NA,TRBV27,NA,CASSLIRSGNQPQHF,TGTGCCAGCAGTTTAATTCGGTCAGGTAATCAGCCCCAGCATTTT
TRBJ2-3,NA,TRBV10-3,few,CAISELADTQYF,TGTGCCATCAGTGAACTCGCAGATACGCAGTATTTT
TRBJ2-2,NA,TRBV2,NA,CASKAGELFF,TGTGCCAGCAAGGCCGGGGAGCTGTTTTTT
TRBJ1-1,TRBD1,TRBV28,few,CASSSQGQVWPNTEAFF,TGTGCCAGCAGTTCCCAGGGACAGGTCTGGCCGAACACTGAAGCTTTCTTT
TRBJ2-3,NA,TRBV7-2,NA,CASSLALGTQYF,TGTGCCAGCAGCTTAGCGTTGGGTACGCAGTATTTT
TRBJ2-3,TRBD2,TRBV29-1,few,CSVESNYGTRFTDTQYF,TGCAGCGTTGAAAGTAATTACGGGACTAGGTTCACAGATACGCAGTATTTT
TRBJ2-2,TRBD2,TRBV9,NA,CASSPWAASGKRSPGELFF,TGTGCCAGCAGCCCGTGGGCTGCTAGCGGAAAGAGATCACCTGGGGAGCTGTTTTTT
TRBJ2-5,NA,TRBV9,NA,CASSVDFQETQYF,TGTGCCAGCAGCGTGGACTTCCAAGAGACCCAGTACTTC
TRBJ2-3,TRBD2,TRBV4-3,NA,CASSQGRDISGGADTQYF,TGCGCCAGCAGCCAAGGGAGAGATATTAGCGGGGGGGCGGATACGCAGTATTTT
TRBJ2-3,NA,TRBV30,NA,CAWSGTRTDTQYF,TGTGCCTGGAGTGGGACCCGCACAGATACGCAGTATTTT
TRBJ2-3,NA,TRBV5-1,few,CASSLGGDSTDTQYF,TGCGCCAGCAGCTTGGGCGGCGACAGCACAGATACGCAGTATTTT
TRBJ2-3,NA,TRBV11-2,few,CASSPTPSTDTQYF,TGTGCCAGCAGCCCGACCCCTAGCACAGATACGCAGTATTTT
TRBJ2-3,TRBD2,TRBV10-3,few,CAISVDGTSGIF,TGTGCCATCAGTGTGGATGGGACTAGCGGCATTTTT
TRBJ2-1,NA,TRBV29-1,few,CSVDPPTGVYNEQFF,TGCAGCGTTGATCCCCCGACAGGAGTATACAATGAGCAGTTCTTC
TRBJ1-5,NA,TRBV15,NA,CATSKTGGSNQPQHF,TGTGCCACCAGCAAAACGGGGGGAAGCAATCAGCCCCAGCATTTT
TRBJ1-2,TRBD1,TRBV7-2,NA,CASSLGTGVDGYTF,TGTGCCAGCAGCTTAGGGACAGGGGTGGATGGCTACACCTTC
TRBJ1-6,NA,TRBV14,NA,CASSPSEGSSSPLHF,TGTGCCAGCAGCCCATCAGAGGGGTCCAGTTCACCCCTCCACTTT
TRBJ2-1,NA,TRBV7-2,few,CASSLHSSYNEQFF,TGTGCCAGCAGCTTACACAGCTCCTACAATGAGCAGTTCTTC
TRBJ2-4,TRBD1,TRBV5-1,NA,CASSLPTGGSDIQYF,TGCGCCAGCAGCTTGCCGACAGGGGGGTCGGACATTCAGTACTTC
TRBJ1-2,TRBD1,TRBV5-4,NA,CASRAGQGVHGYTF,TGTGCCAGCAGGGCCGGACAGGGTGTCCATGGCTACACCTTC
TRBJ1-6,NA,TRBV7-9,few,CASSDKDPNSPLHF,TGTGCCAGCAGCGACAAGGACCCAAATTCACCCCTCCACTTT
TRBJ2-7,NA,TRBV5-1,few,CASSGSYEQYF,TGCGCCAGCAGCGGGTCCTACGAGCAGTACTTC
TRBJ1-4,NA,TRBV28,NA,CASSPWGNEKLFF,TGTGCCAGCAGCCCCTGGGGTAATGAAAAACTGTTTTTT
TRBJ2-7,NA,TRBV2,NA,CASSEASREQYF,TGTGCCAGCAGTGAAGCTTCGAGGGAGCAGTACTTC
TRBJ2-1,TRBD2,TRBV7-6,NA,CASSLAQASGSNEQFF,TGTGCCAGCAGCTTAGCGCAGGCTAGCGGGAGCAATGAGCAGTTCTTC
TRBJ2-1,NA,TRBV4-3,few,CASSQAPGSYNEQFF,TGCGCCAGCAGCCAAGCTCCGGGGTCCTACAATGAGCAGTTCTTC
TRBJ2-1,TRBD2,TRBV10-3,few,CAISESRGLAGINEQFF,TGTGCCATCAGTGAGTCGAGGGGACTAGCGGGAATCAATGAGCAGTTCTTC
TRBJ1-2,NA,TRBV15,few,CATSRDRGGYGYTF,TGTGCCACCAGCAGAGACAGGGGCGGCTATGGCTACACCTTC
TRBJ1-2,TRBD1,TRBV2,few,CASSPRGQSYTF,TGTGCCAGCAGCCCCAGGGGACAGAGCTACACCTTC
TRBJ1-1,TRBD1,TRBV30,few,CAGHRLAQDRGIRTEAFF,TGTGCCGGACACCGCCTTGCCCAGGACAGGGGGATCAGGACTGAAGCTTTCTTT
TRBJ2-1,TRBD2,TRBV6-4,NA,CASSLAGGTYNEQFF,TGTGCCAGCAGTCTGGCGGGAGGGACCTACAATGAGCAGTTCTTC
TRBJ2-3,NA,TRBV5-1,NA,CASSLGHLTDTQYF,TGCGCCAGCAGCTTGGGACACCTCACAGATACGCAGTATTTT
TRBJ2-1,NA,TRBV14,NA,CASSLGRNLYNEQFF,TGTGCCAGCAGCCTCGGACGGAACCTATACAATGAGCAGTTCTTC
TRBJ2-1,NA,TRBV15,NA,CATSRGLAVLSYNEQFF,TGTGCCACCAGCAGAGGATTGGCGGTTCTATCCTACAATGAGCAGTTCTTC
TRBJ2-3,NA,TRBV7-2,few,CASSLRVASTDTQYF,TGTGCCAGCAGCTTAAGAGTAGCCAGCACAGATACGCAGTATTTT
TRBJ2-5,TRBD2,TRBV7-6,few,CASSLVGGLAGVIETQYF,TGTGCCAGCAGCTTAGTAGGGGGACTAGCGGGAGTCATCGAGACCCAGTACTTC
TRBJ1-1,TRBD1,TRBV29-1,few,CSVVSTDRIINTEAFF,TGCAGCGTTGTCAGTACGGACAGGATAATTAACACTGAAGCTTTCTTT
TRBJ2-3,NA,TRBV6-5,NA,CASSYFGESDTQYF,TGTGCCAGCAGTTATTTCGGGGAATCAGATACGCAGTATTTT
TRBJ2-3,TRBD2,TRBV10-3,NA,CAISGGRTADTQYF,TGTGCCATCAGTGGCGGGAGGACTGCAGATACGCAGTATTTT
TRBJ2-7,NA,TRBV4-3,few,CASSPFSGQLTYEQYF,TGCGCCAGCAGCCCTTTCTCAGGACAGTTAACCTACGAGCAGTACTTC
TRBJ2-2,TRBD2,TRBV4-3,NA,CASSHRTSNTGELFF,TGCGCCAGCAGCCACCGGACTAGCAACACCGGGGAGCTGTTTTTT
TRBJ2-1,TRBD2,TRBV4-3,few,CASSEPSGAYNEQFF,TGCGCCAGCAGCGAGCCTAGCGGGGCTTACAATGAGCAGTTCTTC
TRBJ2-5,NA,TRBV5-1,NA,CASSPVEGSETQYF,TGCGCCAGCAGCCCGGTGGAGGGGAGCGAGACCCAGTACTTC
TRBJ1-4,NA,TRBV30,few,CAWRKNEKLFF,TGTGCCTGGAGGAAGAATGAAAAACTGTTTTTT
TRBJ2-1,NA,TRBV30,NA,CAWSRKRAYNEQFF,TGTGCCTGGAGTCGTAAAAGAGCCTACAATGAGCAGTTCTTC
TRBJ2-1,NA,TRBV11-3,NA,CASTAANNEQFF,TGTGCCAGCACGGCGGCCAACAATGAGCAGTTCTTC
TRBJ1-2,NA,TRBV7-2,NA,CASTGFKEAYGYTF,TGTGCCAGCACAGGGTTTAAGGAAGCCTATGGCTACACCTTC